Below are 21 T cell receptor beta chains sequenced from a single sample in a study of breast tumors, draining lymph nodes, adjacent tissues. Breast cancer patients provided tissue from their axillary draining lymph nodes. TCRdb reanalysed the multiplex PCR reads using MiXCR and keeps one entry per CDR3 protein. This table has approximately 130,000 distinct CDR3 sequences, under 25% appearing once. Sequenced material: axillary lymph node tissue. Receptors originate from a female donor with breast cancer. Some clones in this sample may be carry-over from other donors' samples.

This clonotype was seen ten or more times. This chain uses TRBV30 with TRBJ2-7; a weak D match, TRBD2 (6 bases). Trimming removed 5 bases from V and 3 bases from J, with 11 bases in between. Germline CDR1 GTSNPN, CDR2 SVGIG (reference sequence). This CDR3 comprises 12 residues. CDR3 coding DNA: TGTGCCTGGGGGACTGGGGTCTACGAGCAGTACTTC. Translating gives CAWGTGVYEQYF.

This clonotype has ten or more counts. This rearrangement joins TRBV12-3 or TRBV12-4 to TRBJ2-2; D not resolved. The ends were cut back, 6 bases at V and 1 base at J, with 3 bases in the middle. The CDR3 totals 12 residues. The DNA of the CDR3 is TGTGCCAGCAGAAAGAACACCGGGGAGCTGTTTTTT. This translates into CASRKNTGELFF.

Concerning this clonotype itself: This sequence may be a read error, since a much larger clone differs from it by one base. The CDR3 ends on some other residue instead of the conserved phenylalanine or tryptophan, so this is likely a read error. The chain employs TRBV14 and TRBJ2-2, with 9 bases lining up with TRBD2. CDR1 SGHDN and CDR2 FVKESK come from the germline V gene. With V trimmed by 4 bases and J by 4 bases, 10 bases remained unmatched. The CDR3 is 17 residues long. CDR3 in DNA: TGTGCCAGCAGCCGATTGGGTCTAGCGGGGATCACCGGGGAGCTGTTTTCT. This sequence encodes CASSRLGLAGITGELFS.

The chain recombines TRBV18 with TRBJ2-7; D might be TRBD1 or TRBD2, each matching 5 bases. Trimming removed 5 bases at V and 0 bases at J, with 11 bases between. This CDR3 contains 14 residues. Germline V gives CDR1 KGHSH, CDR2 LQKENI. The chain's CDR3 is CASSRDRSSYEQYF. The CDR3 DNA reads as TGTGCCAGCTCAAGGGACCGTAGCTCCTACGAGCAGTACTTC.

In regard to this clonotype: A single base separates this from a much larger clone, so it may be a read error. The rearrangement links TRBV19 to TRBJ2-7; D is undetermined. The CDR3 covers 15 residues. In germline, CDR1 is LNHDA, CDR2 SQIVND (reference sequence). V was cut by 6 bases and J by 1 base, with 16 bases left in between. Written as DNA, the CDR3 is TGTGCCAGTAGCATGTCCTCACTGAGATCCTACGAGCAGTACTTC. Its protein product is CASSMSSLRSYEQYF.

As to this clonotype: This may come from a read error, since a much larger clone is one base off. The V gene is TRBV30, the J gene TRBJ2-2; possibly TRBD2 for D (5 bases). The CDR3 is 15 amino acids. CDR1 is GTSNPN and CDR2 is SVGIG in the germline V gene (reference sequence). CDR3 bases: TGTGCCTGGAGTGTAGACCCCGGGGTCACCGGGGAGCTGGTTTTT. It is translated as CAWSVDPGVTGELVF.

This clonotype was detected ten times or more. This chain joins TRBV7-2 and TRBJ2-1; 8 nucleotides align to TRBD1. The CDR3 has 14 amino acids. Per the germline V gene, CDR1 is SGHTA and CDR2 is FQGNSA. Trimming removed 5 bases from V and 3 bases from J; junction bases left unmatched: 3. CDR3 bases: TGTGCCAGCAGCCCAACAGGGGGCTACAATGAGCAGTTCTTC. Residues: CASSPTGGYNEQFF.

Many counts were recorded for this clonotype. The CDR3 DNA follows: TGTGCCAGCAGCTTGGGGACTAGCGGGAGGGCCAGTATTTCAGATACGCAGTATTTT. It encodes CASSLGTSGRASISDTQYF. V is TRBV5-5 and J is TRBJ2-3; 15 nucleotides match TRBD2. This CDR3 has 19 amino acids. J was trimmed by 4 bases and V by 0 bases; bases with no gene match: 9. Germline-derived CDR1 and CDR2 are SGHKS and YYEKEE (reference sequence).

This clonotype was seen repeatedly, ten times or more. The chain combines TRBV5-1 with TRBJ2-1; D tentatively reads TRBD1 or TRBD2 (6 bases each). The CDR3 has 14 residues. V was cut by 4 bases and J by 10 bases, with 18 bases left in between. The V gene's germline CDR1 is SGHRS and CDR2 YFSETQ. The CDR3 spells CASSRRQDGGEQFF. The CDR3 DNA reads as TGCGCCAGCAGCCGGAGGCAGGACGGGGGCGAGCAGTTCTTC.

This chain links TRBV4-2 with TRBJ2-1; D may be TRBD1 (5 bases). Trimming stripped 2 bases from V and 5 bases from J, with 16 bases between. The CDR3 covers 16 residues. Germline V gene lookup returns CDR1 LGHNA and CDR2 YNFKEQ. CDR3 DNA: TGTGCCAGCAGCCAAACCGGACAAGCGACCCACAATGAGCAGTTCTTC. Encoded protein: CASSQTGQATHNEQFF.

In regard to this clonotype: It may be a read error: a sequence one base away is much more abundant. The chain has TRBV6-1 and TRBJ2-7; possible D gene TRBD1, 6 bases. There are 16 residues in the CDR3. Per germline, CDR1 MNHNS and CDR2 SASEGT. For the CDR3, the DNA is TGTGCCAGCAGTGCCGCGCAGGGGAGAAGTGCCTACGGGCAGTACTTC. It codes for CASSAAQGRSAYGQYF.

This clonotype was picked up a small number of times. The genes are TRBV18 and TRBJ2-2, with 7 positions matching TRBD2. Germline V gene sequence: CDR1 KGHSH, CDR2 LQKENI. This CDR3 has 16 residues. The junction had 2 bases not matched to a gene; V was cut back by 0 bases and J by 1 base. The CDR3 here is CASSPPASGNTGELFF. As DNA, the CDR3 is TGTGCCAGCTCACCACCGGCTAGCGGGAACACCGGGGAGCTGTTTTTT.

The table lists this clonotype with a count of one. This clone may be a read error of a much larger clone one base away. The genes are TRBV20-1 and TRBJ1-5; the match to TRBD1 covers 8 bases. The CDR3 length is 14 residues. Germline V gene lookup returns CDR1 DFQATT and CDR2 SNEGSKA (reference sequence). CDR3 sequence (DNA): TGCGGTGGGAGGGCAGGGGGCGCTTGGCAGCCCCAGCATTTT. Protein: CGGRAGGAWQPQHF.

This clonotype was recorded many times. The chain combines TRBV4-1 with TRBJ1-2; no clear D gene. V was trimmed by 1 base and J by 3 bases, leaving 12 bases between them. Germline CDR1 reads MGHRA; CDR2 reads YSYEKL. This CDR3 has 15 residues. The CDR3 DNA follows: TGCGCCAGCAGCCAAGGGGCGCAGGAATACTATGGCTACACCTTC. It specifies CASSQGAQEYYGYTF.

This clonotype was seen repeatedly, ten times or more. The chain recombines TRBV7-2 with TRBJ2-1; 8 positions agree with TRBD2. Germline loops: CDR1 SGHTA, CDR2 FQGNSA. The CDR3 consists of 13 residues. V shed 5 bases and J 9 bases; nucleotides not matched to a gene: 6. CDR3 region: CASSQTGTSEQFF. The CDR3 bases are TGTGCCAGCAGCCAAACCGGGACTAGTGAGCAGTTCTTC.

This clonotype was counted only a few times. The rearrangement uses TRBV27 and TRBJ2-2, with TRBD1 matching 7 bases. Germline assignment: CDR1 MNHEY and CDR2 SMNVEV (reference sequence). The CDR3 consists of 15 residues. Unmatched junction bases numbered 8, after V lost 7 bases and J lost 3 bases. This CDR3 is CASTRQGRDTGELFF. The CDR3 region has the DNA TGTGCCAGCACACGACAGGGCCGCGACACCGGGGAGCTGTTTTTT.

This sequence joins TRBV20-1 and TRBJ2-7; TRBD2 aligns across 9 bases. CDR3 length: 14 residues. Germline CDR1 reads DFQATT; CDR2 reads SNEGSKA (reference sequence). The V and J ends lost 3 bases and 4 bases, in that order; junction bases with no gene match: 7. The CDR3 DNA reads TGCAGTGCTAGTGGGCTAGCGGGGCTATACGAGCAGTACTTC. Protein product: CSASGLAGLYEQYF.

In this sample, this clonotype turned up many times. The chain carries TRBV5-1 and TRBJ2-5, with TRBD1 identical over 7 bases. Germline trimming cut 5 bases from V and 1 base from J; bases unmatched to any gene: 5. CDR1 and CDR2 (germline): SGHRS, YFSETQ. The CDR3 length is 14 residues. DNA of the CDR3: TGCGCCAGCAGACGAGACAGGGCCCAAGAGACCCAGTACTTC. Protein product: CASRRDRAQETQYF.

About this clonotype itself: A read error may be the cause here, since a much bigger clone is one base away. The rearrangement links TRBV29-1 to TRBJ2-3; 7 positions agree with TRBD1. The CDR3 totals 12 residues. Germline CDR1 SQVTM, CDR2 ANQGSEA. CDR3 in DNA: TGCAGTGCTTGGCCCCGGACAGGACTGCAGTATTTT. Residues: CSAWPRTGLQYF.

This clonotype was seen at least ten times. This sequence joins TRBV4-1 and TRBJ1-4; possible D gene TRBD1, 6 bases. V lost 1 base to trimming and J lost 8 bases, with 17 bases between them. Per germline, CDR1 MGHRA and CDR2 YSYEKL. CDR3 size: 16 residues. DNA of the CDR3: TGCGCCAGCAGCCAAGGTTGGGGGGGCTTAGGCGAAAAACTGTTTTTT. Its translation is CASSQGWGGLGEKLFF.

This clonotype was seen many times. The V and J genes are TRBV6-5 and TRBJ1-6, with D possibly matching TRBD1 (5 bases). CDR3 size: 16 residues. The V end lost 5 bases, the J end lost 5 bases, and 16 bases lay between the germline ends. From germline, CDR1 is MNHEY and CDR2 SVGAGI. The CDR3 loop is CASSRTPGVNNSPLHF. CDR3 coding DNA: TGTGCCAGCAGTCGCACCCCGGGGGTTAATAATTCACCCCTCCACTTT.